This T cell receptor beta chain was recovered during a study of T cell repertoires in cytomegalovirus infection. About the study: As its CMV epitopes, the study selected recently identified HLA-C-restricted and well-studied HLA-B-restricted targets. TCR beta signatures that were public indicated CMV infection and matching HLA type. Study-wide findings and caveats: There were HLA-C-restricted CMV-specific TCR beta clonotypes dominating the ex vivo response. The cumulative frequency of public TCR beta families identified carriers of CMV plus the relevant HLA.

The V gene lost 4 bases and the J gene lost 5 bases, with 12 bases spanning the gap. CDR3 length equals 13 residues. Germline V gene data show CDR1 as SGHDT and CDR2 as YYEEEE. About this clonotype: Its specificity is not known.

TCRdb passed the reads through MiXCR, listing each CDR3 protein once. The sample has fewer than 1,000,000 distinct CDR3 sequences, 30% to 40% seen once; the top ten hold over 13%. The V call is TRBV5-6, the J call TRBJ2-5; D unresolved. The specimen was cultured CD8+ T cells from PBMCs, collected from culture after CMV antigen stimulation. The receptor was isolated from a human donor in good health (CMV status not recorded). Some clones in this sample may be carry-over from other donors' samples. As DNA, the CDR3 is TGTGCCAGCAGCCGATGGTTATACGAGACCCAGTACTTC. This encodes CASSRWLYETQYF.